The following is a TCR beta chain sequence with its context. Its antigen is still unknown. This sample stems from a study of T cell repertoires in ileal Crohn's disease. General study results and limits: Clonality above 26.8% at surgery always came with endoscopic recurrence.

The CDR3 is made up of 14 amino acids. CDR1 is SGHDT, CDR2 YYEEEE, per germline. V was pared by 0 bases and J by 4 bases, with 11 bases between. The method was immunoSEQ multiplex PCR; TCRdb's version includes in-frame clones alone and lacks a portion of them. The table includes fewer than 5,500 clones, 75% to 90% detected once. The TCR comes from an adult with Crohn's disease. The rearrangement joins TRBV5-6 to TRBJ2-7; no clear D. Input material: ileal tissue. The CDR3 sequence is CASSLVGDSYEQYF. The CDR3 region has the DNA TGTGCCAGCAGCTTGGTTGGAGATTCTTACGAGCAGTACTTC.